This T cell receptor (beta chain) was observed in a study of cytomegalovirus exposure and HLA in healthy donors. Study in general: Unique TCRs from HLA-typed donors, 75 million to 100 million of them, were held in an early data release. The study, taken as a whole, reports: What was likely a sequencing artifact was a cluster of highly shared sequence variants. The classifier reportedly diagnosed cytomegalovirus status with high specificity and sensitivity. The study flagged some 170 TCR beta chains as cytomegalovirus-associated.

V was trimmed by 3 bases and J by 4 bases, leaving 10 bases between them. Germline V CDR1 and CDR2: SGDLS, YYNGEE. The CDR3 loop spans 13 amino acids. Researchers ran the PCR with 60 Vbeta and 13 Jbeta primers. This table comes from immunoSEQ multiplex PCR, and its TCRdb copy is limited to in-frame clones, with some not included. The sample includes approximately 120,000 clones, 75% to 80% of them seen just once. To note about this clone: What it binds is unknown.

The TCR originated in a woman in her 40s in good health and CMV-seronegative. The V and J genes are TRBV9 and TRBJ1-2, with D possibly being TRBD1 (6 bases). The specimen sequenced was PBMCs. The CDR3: CASSGQGPYGYTF. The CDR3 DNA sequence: TGTGCCAGCAGCGGCCAGGGGCCCTATGGCTACACCTTC.